This T cell receptor beta chain appears in the sequencing data of a study of T-cell reconstitution after alpha-beta-depleted transplantation in children (dated by TCRdb to the mid-2010s). Turning to the overall study: Using TCR repertoire profiling, the study quantitatively followed how T-cell immune reconstitution unfolded in children after TCRalphabeta/CD19-depleted allogeneic hematopoietic cell transplantation. Overall study results and their limits: Over subsequent months, a decline in hyperexpanded clone frequencies was noted, and after one year, T-cell counts and TCRbeta diversity were mostly ascribed to newly produced T cells. About two months after transplant, the apparently early recovery of alphabetaT-cell counts reportedly depended on just several hundred clones that had expanded rapidly and came from non-depleted graft cells. The high TCRbeta diversity at day 60 in some patients was ascribed to recipient T cells and intrathymic progenitors that had survived conditioning.

Read against the paper, the sample's treatment or condition label means: allogeneic hematopoietic cell transplantation with graft depleted of TCRalphabeta T cells and CD19 B cells. Transplant recipients were children who received TCRalphabeta/CD19-depleted allogeneic hematopoietic cell grafts. The CDR1 and CDR2 encoded by the germline V gene are KGHSH and LQKENI. The junction shows trimming of 5 bases on V and 10 bases on J, plus 17 bases between the germline ends. The CDR3 sequence holds 13 residues, the cysteine and phenylalanine included. Just CDR3 DNA is preserved here, 39 bases in frame from base 1. Library creation used PCR. Sequencing was performed on an Illumina HiSeq 2500. Molecular barcoding was employed in the preparation of TCR libraries, with unique molecular identifiers being used to normalize TCRbeta repertoire quantification. The raw public data were reprocessed by TCRdb itself: fastp quality trimming at Q25, MiXCR clonotype calling, in-frame beta chains only. Rows are unified per CDR3 protein, each entry keeping the most common DNA and genes. The sample table shows 250,000 to 300,000 distinct CDR3 sequences, and nearly 8% are seen once. The ten largest clones take up approximately 9.1% of the sample.

This clonotype was found a few times. The specificity of this receptor is unknown. The record has no base qualities; no much larger clone is one base away. Recombination joined TRBV18 with TRBJ1-1, with the D gene not clear enough to name. The sample here was peripheral blood, taken 360 days after TCRalphabeta/CD19-depleted stem cell transplant. This clonotype originated in a female patient aged 2-9 years who had a stem cell transplant for Fanconi anemia, so the T cells may come from the graft donor. CDR3 region: CASSSGVIPLAFF. The bases read TGTGCCAGCTCATCCGGGGTAATCCCCCTAGCTTTCTTT. The entire variable domain, with the stretches around the CDR3 drawn from the reference TRBV18 and TRBJ1-1 proteins, is NAGVMQNPRHLVRRRGQEARLRCSPMKGHSHVYWYRQLPEEGLKFMVYLQKENIIDESGMPKERFSAEFPKEGPSILRIQQVVRGDSAAYFCASSSGVIPLAFFGQGTRLTVV.